The next 5 T cell receptor beta chains were all read from a single sample in a study of early T cells in non-severe SARS-CoV-2 infection. TCRdb called the 5' RACE reads again in MiXCR, with one record for every CDR3 protein. The table has about 23,000 distinct CDR3 sequences, 5.3% seen once. Material for sequencing was whole blood. All receptors derive from an adult who was a healthcare worker with PCR-confirmed SARS-CoV-2 infection or an uninfected control (not recorded which).

This clonotype has at least ten counts. This chain joins TRBV2 and TRBJ2-1, with TRBD1 as a possible D gene (5 bases). V was trimmed by 7 bases and J by 4 bases, leaving 14 bases between them. Germline V gene sequence: CDR1 SNHLY, CDR2 FYNNEI. This CDR3 region has 14 residues. DNA for the CDR3: TGTGCCAGCACCGGTCAGGGCCTTTACAATGAGCAGTTCTTC. It codes for CASTGQGLYNEQFF.

This clonotype turned up a few times. The gene calls are TRBV12-3 or TRBV12-4 and TRBJ2-7, with TRBD2 matching over 14 bases. The CDR3 spans 15 residues. The V gene end was trimmed by 3 bases and the J gene end by 5 bases; junction bases not matched to a gene: 3. CDR3 in DNA: TGTGCCAGCAGTTTGACTAGCGGGAGGGCCCACGAGCAGTACTTC. Translation gives CASSLTSGRAHEQYF.

This clonotype was detected many times. The V and J genes are TRBV11-1 and TRBJ1-1, with D possibly matching TRBD1 (5 bases). Germline V gives CDR1 SGHAT, CDR2 FQDESV (reference sequence). The CDR3 sequence is 14 residues long. V lost 5 bases to trimming and J lost 4 bases, with 14 bases between them. The CDR3 DNA follows: TGTGCCAGCAGCCCGCCCCCAGGGAGCACTGAAGCTTTCTTT. It is translated as CASSPPPGSTEAFF.

This chain uses TRBV6-2 or TRBV6-3 with TRBJ2-7; D call uncertain. This CDR3 has 12 residues. The V and J ends lost 2 bases and 6 bases respectively, with 8 bases between them. CDR1 is MNHEY, CDR2 SVGEGT, per germline. CDR3: CASSYRAVEQYF. CDR3 coding DNA: TGTGCCAGCAGTTACCGGGCAGTCGAGCAGTACTTC.

This clonotype was counted at least ten times. The chain uses TRBV19 and TRBJ2-1; 9 bases match TRBD2. This CDR3 has 15 amino acids. V gave up 6 bases and J gave up 5 bases; unmatched junction bases: 8. The V gene's germline CDR1 is LNHDA and CDR2 SQIVND (reference sequence). The CDR3 reads CASRGAASGDNEQFF. For the CDR3, the DNA is TGTGCCAGTAGGGGGGCGGCTAGCGGGGACAATGAGCAGTTCTTC.